These 4 T cell receptor beta chains share one sample of origin, sequenced in a study of cytomegalovirus exposure and HLA in healthy donors. Vbeta (60) and Jbeta (13) primers were used in the PCR. TCRdb keeps only in-frame clones here, not all; method: immunoSEQ multiplex PCR. The table includes 120,000 or so clones, about 85% detected once. Sequenced sample: PBMCs. The receptors shown here come from a young man in good health and CMV-seropositive.

This clone was seen a few times. CDR3 DNA: TGTGCCAGCAGCCAAGATTCTCGACAGGGTAAAGACGAGCAGTACTTC. Translated, it gives CASSQDSRQGKDEQYF. The gene calls are TRBV4-2 and TRBJ2-5, with 7 bases lining up with TRBD1. Judging by the DNA end, TRBJ2-7 fits better; the J call may be wrong. There are 16 residues in the CDR3. Germline V CDR1 and CDR2: LGHNA, YNFKEQ.

V usage is TRBV9 and J usage is TRBJ2-5, with TRBD2 identical over 13 bases. Germline-derived CDR1 and CDR2 are SGDLS and YYNGEE. V lost 0 bases to trimming and J lost 3 bases; unmatched junction nucleotides: 8. The CDR3 extends over 18 amino acids. In DNA, the CDR3 is TGTGCCAGCAGCGTAGTCGGGACTAGCGGGATCCTAAAAGAGACCCAGTACTTC. Residues: CASSVVGTSGILKETQYF. The variable domain in full, completed from reference TRBV9 and TRBJ2-5, reads DSGVTQTPKHLITATGQRVTLRCSPRSGDLSVYWYQQSLDQGLQFLIQYYNGEERAKGNILERFSAQQFPDLHSELNLSSLELGDSALYFCASSVVGTSGILKETQYFGPGTRLLVL.

The rearrangement uses TRBV6-5 and TRBJ1-6; possibly TRBD1 for D (6 bases). Looked up from germline, CDR1 is MNHEY and CDR2 is SVGAGI. V was pared by 2 bases and J by 10 bases, with 12 bases between. The CDR3 totals 14 residues. The CDR3, as DNA: TGTGCCAGCAGTTACAGTCAGGGGCAATCACCCCTCCACTTT. This translates into CASSYSQGQSPLHF.

The gene calls are TRBV7-9 and TRBJ1-1; 9 bases line up with TRBD1. V gave up 5 bases and J gave up 1 base; unmatched junction bases: 5. The CDR3 has 15 residues. Germline V lookup: CDR1 SEHNR, CDR2 FQNEAQ (reference sequence). The DNA of the CDR3 is TGTGCCAGCAGCACCAGGGGACAGGGGAACACTGAAGCTTTCTTT. This encodes CASSTRGQGNTEAFF. The whole variable domain, remainder taken from reference TRBV7-9 and TRBJ1-1, is DTGVSQNPRHKITKRGQNVTFRCDPISEHNRLYWYRQTLGQGPEFLTYFQNEAQLEKSRLLSDRFSAERPKGSFSTLEIQRTEQGDSAMYLCASSTRGQGNTEAFFGQGTRLTVV.